This T cell receptor beta chain was sequenced in a study of spatial heterogeneity in lung cancer. As for the study in general: Sequencing consistently turned up more beta-chain sequences than alpha-chain sequences. Raw sequencing reads included, on average, more than ten appearances of each unique TCR and UMI combination.

MiXCR, run by TCRdb on the 5' RACE reads, gives a single entry per CDR3 protein. The sample lists under 14,000 distinct CDR3 sequences; approximately 6.5% were seen once. Worth noting for this clonotype: The antigen is undetermined. In a library made to pick up alpha chains, this beta chain is a stray read with a size that means little.

Time point given: sample taken at primary tumor resection. The input material, whole RNA from tumor, nontumor lung or frozen PBMC, was sequenced unsorted. Untreated early-stage non-small cell lung cancer patients, about 70 in total, were the donors. Whole-study findings and limits: Blood contained ubiquitous expanded tumor TCRs more at resection than at follow-up.

Losses at the gene ends were 5 bases for V and 4 bases for J; bases not matched to a gene: 8. CDR3 length: 15 amino acids. The germline V gene has CDR1 SEHNR and CDR2 FQNEAQ (reference sequence). Here the sequenced sample was PBMCs, taken at surgery. The chain is built from TRBV7-9 and TRBJ1-5, with TRBD1 matching over 7 bases. The TCR comes from a male donor with early-stage non-small cell lung cancer. Here the CDR3 reads CASSAGTEGNQPQHF. The CDR3, as DNA: TGTGCCAGCAGCGCCGGGACAGAAGGGAATCAGCCCCAGCATTTT.